Shown below are 10 T cell receptor beta chains from a single sample sequenced in a study of blood T cell repertoires in COVID-19. Profiling relied on immunoSEQ multiplex PCR, and the TCRdb table lists in-frame clones only, not all of them. The repertoire holds over 200,000 clones, with over 70% as singletons. The sequencing input was PBMCs or T cells enriched from blood (not recorded which). Receptors originate from a woman aged 25 to 39 who had been exposed to COVID-19.

J is TRBJ1-3 and V is TRBV9, with a weak D call TRBD1 (5 bases). The germline V gene has CDR1 SGDLS and CDR2 YYNGEE. The CDR3 has 17 amino acids. Trimming removed 3 bases at V and 0 bases at J, with 16 bases between. CDR3 loop: CASSAQTAPLSGNTIYF. In DNA, the CDR3 is TGTGCCAGCAGCGCCCAGACAGCTCCTCTCTCTGGAAACACCATATATTTT.

The sample holds one count of this clone. For the CDR3, the DNA is TGCGCCAGCAGTAGACTAGCGGGTAACTCCTACAATGAGCAGTTCTTC. Translating gives CASSRLAGNSYNEQFF. The chain joins TRBV10-1 to TRBJ2-1; TRBD2 agrees at 10 bases. With V trimmed by 5 bases and J by 0 bases, 4 bases remained unmatched. The germline V gene encodes CDR1 WNHNN and CDR2 SYGVQD (reference sequence). The CDR3 extends over 16 amino acids.

The J gene is TRBJ2-7, the V gene TRBV4-2, with 7 positions matching TRBD1. The germline V gene has CDR1 LGHNA and CDR2 YNFKEQ. This CDR3 has 13 amino acids. After removal of 4 bases from V and 3 bases from J, the junction contained 3 bases not matched to a gene. The CDR3 reads CASSPDRVYEQYF. The CDR3, as DNA: TGTGCCAGCAGCCCCGACAGGGTCTACGAGCAGTACTTC.

This chain connects TRBV5-4 to TRBJ2-2, with 7 bases aligning to TRBD2. CDR3 length: 16 amino acids. Trimming at V came to 4 bases and at J to 1 base, leaving 7 bases not matched to a gene. Germline V gives CDR1 SGHNT, CDR2 YYREEE (reference sequence). The CDR3 spells CASSPLAGQNTGELFF. The DNA of the CDR3 is TGTGCCAGCAGCCCCTTAGCGGGCCAGAACACCGGGGAGCTGTTTTTT.

The rearrangement joins TRBV10-2 to TRBJ2-1; 12 nucleotides align to TRBD2. Trimming at V came to 6 bases and at J to 7 bases, leaving 4 bases not matched to a gene. Germline CDR1 reads WSHSY; CDR2 reads SAAADI. This CDR3 contains 14 residues. The CDR3 sequence is CASSPTSGRNEQFF. The CDR3 nucleotides read TGCGCCAGCAGCCCCACTAGCGGGAGGAATGAGCAGTTCTTC.

The rearrangement links TRBV5-1 to TRBJ1-2, with D possibly matching TRBD1 (5 bases). Germline V gene sequence: CDR1 SGHRS, CDR2 YFSETQ. The CDR3 contains 13 residues. V lost 0 bases and J 8 bases, leaving 11 bases between the germline ends. CDR3 nucleotide sequence: TGCGCCAGCAGCTTGGCCGGACAAGGGGGCTACACCTTC. As protein: CASSLAGQGGYTF. Full variable domain (missing parts from reference TRBV5-1 and TRBJ1-2): KAGVTQTPRYLIKTRGQQVTLSCSPISGHRSVSWYQQTPGQGLQFLFEYFSETQRNKGNFPGRFSGRQFSNSRSEMNVSTLELGDSALYLCASSLAGQGGYTFGSGTRLTVV.

The chain joins TRBV6-6 to TRBJ1-1, with TRBD1 as a possible D gene (6 bases). CDR3 length: 16 amino acids. V shed 2 bases and J shed 1 base, with 14 bases lying between them. The germline V gene encodes CDR1 MNHNY and CDR2 SVGAGI (reference sequence). CDR3 in DNA: TGTGCCAGCAGTTACAGAGGGGGTCGGGAGAACACTGAAGCTTTCTTT. Translation: CASSYRGGRENTEAFF.

The rearrangement uses TRBV2 and TRBJ2-3, with 12 bases identical to TRBD2. CDR1 SNHLY and CDR2 FYNNEI come from the germline V gene. The CDR3 consists of 16 residues. The V gene end was trimmed by 7 bases and the J gene end by 3 bases; junction bases not matched to a gene: 8. The CDR3 DNA follows: TGTGCCAGCAAAACCACACTAGCGGGAGGTACAGATACGCAGTATTTT. This gives the protein CASKTTLAGGTDTQYF. Full variable domain (outside the CDR3, taken from reference TRBV2 and TRBJ2-3): EPEVTQTPSHQVTQMGQEVILRCVPISNHLYFYWYRQILGQKVEFLVSFYNNEISEKSEIFDDQFSVERPDGSNFTLKIRSTKLEDSAMYFCASKTTLAGGTDTQYFGPGTRLTVL.

The gene calls are TRBV27 and TRBJ2-3, with 11 nucleotides matching TRBD2. Unmatched junction bases numbered 14, after V lost 10 bases and J lost 2 bases. The CDR3 runs 17 residues. Germline-derived CDR1 and CDR2 are MNHEY and SMNVEV (reference sequence). In DNA, the CDR3 is TGTGCCACCAGGATGACTAGCGGGGTGGGGCTCACAGATACGCAGTATTTT. Translation: CATRMTSGVGLTDTQYF.

The CDR3 reads CASSQDDRGMDSPLHF. The CDR3 DNA sequence: TGTGCCAGCAGCCAAGATGACAGGGGTATGGATTCACCCCTCCACTTT. This rearrangement joins TRBV5-6 to TRBJ1-6, with TRBD1 matching over 8 bases. Per germline, CDR1 SGHDT and CDR2 YYEEEE. The junction had 11 bases not matched to a gene; V was cut back by 4 bases and J by 8 bases. The CDR3 length is 16 residues.